Shown below are 18 T cell receptor beta chains from a single sample sequenced in a study of cytomegalovirus exposure and HLA in healthy donors. PCR used 60 Vbeta primers and 13 Jbeta primers. This table comes from immunoSEQ multiplex PCR, and its TCRdb copy is limited to in-frame clones, with some not included. This table lists more than 40,000 clones. Input material: PBMCs. These receptors all stem from a woman aged 35 to 49 in good health and CMV-seronegative.

The chain recombines TRBV18 with TRBJ2-5, with TRBD1 matching over 9 bases. Looked up from germline, CDR1 is KGHSH and CDR2 is LQKENI. The CDR3 sequence is 14 residues long. After removal of 8 bases from V and 5 bases from J, the junction contained 9 bases not matched to a gene. CDR3 sequence reads: CASTRDRDRETQYF. The CDR3 bases are TGTGCCAGCACCCGGGACAGGGACAGGGAGACCCAGTACTTC.

V usage is TRBV10-3 and J usage is TRBJ2-3, with D perhaps matching TRBD2 (6 bases). The V end was cut by 7 bases, the J end by 4 bases, with 18 bases between. The CDR3 has 15 residues. Germline V gene data show CDR1 as ENHRY and CDR2 as SYGVKD. The CDR3 bases are TGTGCCATCACTAATATCGGAGGGGCTCCAGATACGCAGTATTTT. Translation: CAITNIGGAPDTQYF.

On this clone itself: One end of the junction is discordant with germline, which a read error may explain. This chain links TRBV9 with TRBJ2-3; D may be TRBD1 (5 bases). Germline lookup yields CDR1 SGDLS and CDR2 YYNGEE. This CDR3 comprises 12 residues. The chain's CDR3 is CASSPTTDKQYF. The CDR3 DNA sequence: TGTGCCAGCAGCCCTACGACAGATAAGCAGTATTTT.

The gene calls are TRBV5-1 and TRBJ1-2, with 8 bases that match TRBD1. V shed 5 bases and J 8 bases; nucleotides not matched to a gene: 5. In germline, CDR1 is SGHRS, CDR2 YFSETQ. The CDR3 covers 12 residues. This CDR3 reads CASRLTGEGYTF. The CDR3 region has the DNA TGCGCCAGCAGGTTGACAGGGGAAGGCTACACCTTC.

The V call is TRBV12-5, the J call TRBJ2-2; 7 bases map to TRBD1. Germline V lookup: CDR1 LGHNT, CDR2 FRNRAP. After removal of 0 bases from V and 1 base from J, the junction contained 14 bases not matched to a gene. The CDR3 loop spans 20 amino acids. The DNA for the CDR3 is TGTGCTAGTGGTTTGGTAGGGGGCGGAGCTGAAAGGGAGAACACCGGGGAGCTGTTTTTT. This sequence encodes CASGLVGGGAERENTGELFF.

The CDR3 region is CASSLTGWSPTETQYF. CDR3 DNA: TGTGCCAGCAGCCTAACTGGTTGGTCCCCAACGGAGACCCAGTACTTC. The chain combines TRBV7-2 with TRBJ2-5; D gene ambiguous. CDR3 length: 16 amino acids. Germline V gene sequence: CDR1 SGHTA, CDR2 FQGNSA. V lost 5 bases, J lost 5 bases, and 21 bases lay in between. The complete variable domain, with remaining parts taken from reference TRBV7-2 and TRBJ2-5, reads GAGVSQSPSNKVTEKGKDVELRCDPISGHTALYWYRQSLGQGLEFLIYFQGNSAPDKSGLPSDRFSAERTGGSVSTLTIQRTQQEDSAVYLCASSLTGWSPTETQYFGPGTRLLVL.

J is TRBJ1-1 and V is TRBV5-1, with 7 bases fitting TRBD1. Germline V CDR1 and CDR2: SGHRS, YFSETQ. This CDR3 contains 16 residues. The trim removed 4 bases at V and 3 bases at J, leaving 12 bases unmatched. CDR3 region: CASSAGQAPLYTEAFF. As DNA, the CDR3 is TGCGCCAGCAGCGCCGGACAGGCACCCCTGTACACTGAAGCTTTCTTT. Complete variable domain (other parts from reference TRBV5-1 and TRBJ1-1): KAGVTQTPRYLIKTRGQQVTLSCSPISGHRSVSWYQQTPGQGLQFLFEYFSETQRNKGNFPGRFSGRQFSNSRSEMNVSTLELGDSALYLCASSAGQAPLYTEAFFGQGTRLTVV.

The chain links TRBV7-3 to TRBJ2-2; TRBD1 is a possible D gene (5 bases). V was shortened by 5 bases and J by 0 bases, with 10 bases between the two germline ends. CDR3 length: 15 amino acids. Germline CDR1 is SGHTA and CDR2 is FQGTGA. CDR3 DNA sequence: TGTGCCAGCAGCCCCCCAGGGACGAACACCGGGGAGCTGTTTTTT. Protein: CASSPPGTNTGELFF.

The chain combines TRBV7-8 with TRBJ1-5; D ambiguous. Germline lookup yields CDR1 SGHVS and CDR2 FQNEAQ. V shed 6 bases and J shed 2 bases, with 14 bases lying between them. This CDR3 has 15 residues. In DNA, the CDR3 is TGTGCCAGCAGTTCCTCAGGACTAGGCAATCAGCCCCAGCATTTT. Translated, it gives CASSSSGLGNQPQHF.

J is TRBJ2-3 and V is TRBV7-2; maybe TRBD1 (5 bases). V was cut by 2 bases and J by 2 bases, with 8 bases left in between. Germline V gene data show CDR1 as SGHTA and CDR2 as FQGNSA. The CDR3 spans 14 residues. CDR3 DNA: TGTGCCAGCAGCTTATGGGGCAACACAGATACGCAGTATTTT. It encodes CASSLWGNTDTQYF.

The gene calls are TRBV12-5 and TRBJ2-4; 8 nucleotides agree with TRBD1. This CDR3 region has 17 residues. Germline V lookup: CDR1 LGHNT, CDR2 FRNRAP. The V and J ends lost 3 bases and 2 bases, in that order; junction bases with no gene match: 9. The CDR3 sequence: CASGFRDRYVSKNIQYF. The CDR3, as DNA: TGTGCTAGTGGTTTCCGGGACAGGTATGTATCCAAAAACATTCAGTACTTC.

V and J are TRBV4-3 and TRBJ1-4; D unresolved. CDR3 size: 15 residues. Germline V CDR1 and CDR2: LGHNA, YSLEER. V was cut by 0 bases and J by 8 bases, with 13 bases left in between. The CDR3 DNA reads as TGCGCCAGCAGCCAAGATTTCGGGGTAGGGGAAAAACTGTTTTTT. Its translation: CASSQDFGVGEKLFF.

This sequence joins TRBV29-1 and TRBJ2-3, with 7 bases fitting TRBD2. The germline V gene encodes CDR1 SQVTM and CDR2 ANQGSEA. V was pared by 1 base and J by 6 bases, with 13 bases of the junction left unmatched. The CDR3 runs to 16 residues. In DNA, the CDR3 is TGCAGCGTTGAAGGGTATCGGACTAGTCCCCGCGATACGCAGTATTTT. This sequence encodes CSVEGYRTSPRDTQYF.

This chain uses TRBV5-1 with TRBJ2-3, with D unclear. Germline V lookup: CDR1 SGHRS, CDR2 YFSETQ. Trimming took 1 base from V and 5 from J, leaving 11 bases between them. This CDR3 spans 14 amino acids. CDR3 amino acids: CASSLITQVDTQYF. The CDR3 DNA reads as TGCGCCAGCAGCTTGATCACTCAAGTAGATACGCAGTATTTT.

The chain carries TRBV6-1 and TRBJ1-2; D unresolved. Per germline, CDR1 MNHNS and CDR2 SASEGT. The CDR3 runs to 14 residues. The V end was cut by 5 bases, the J end by 4 bases, with 14 bases between. The CDR3 reads CASSTSTAVYGYTF. Here the CDR3 DNA reads TGTGCCAGCAGTACTTCTACTGCGGTCTATGGCTACACCTTC.

V and J are TRBV5-1 and TRBJ2-1; D gene unclear. There are 15 residues in the CDR3. Trimming took off 0 bases at V and 5 bases at J, with 12 bases between the two ends. The germline gives CDR1 SGHRS, CDR2 YFSETQ. Written as DNA, the CDR3 is TGCGCCAGCAGCTTGGTCGGAGAAGCCGACAATGAGCAGTTCTTC. Translating it yields CASSLVGEADNEQFF.

The V and J genes are TRBV18 and TRBJ2-7; possible D gene TRBD2, 6 bases. The V gene's germline CDR1 is KGHSH and CDR2 LQKENI. Trimming removed 2 bases at V and 4 bases at J, with 12 bases between. The CDR3 sequence is 14 residues long. The CDR3 coding sequence is TGTGCCAGCTCACCAACTAGCCCCTTTTACGAGCAGTACTTC. Protein: CASSPTSPFYEQYF.

V and J are TRBV5-1 and TRBJ1-6, with a possible D match to TRBD1 (5 bases). The CDR3 totals 15 residues. In germline, CDR1 is SGHRS, CDR2 YFSETQ. Trimming removed 0 bases from V and 10 bases from J, with 14 bases in between. CDR3 in DNA: TGCGCCAGCAGCTTGGAACAGGCGTTTGGGTCACCCCTCCACTTT. It codes for CASSLEQAFGSPLHF.